The subject of this entry is one T cell receptor (beta chain). The sample belongs to a study of OX40 agonist ivuxolimab in advanced cancers. Some clones are missing from TCRdb's copy, which holds only in-frame ones; the method was immunoSEQ multiplex PCR. The sample carries tens of thousands of clones, over 85% recorded once. V lost 0 bases, J lost 1 base, and 9 bases stayed unmatched. The CDR3 is made up of 17 amino acids. The V gene's germline CDR1 is PRHDT and CDR2 FYEKMQ (reference sequence). This chain uses TRBV13 with TRBJ2-7; 7 nucleotides match TRBD1. The clonotype originates from an adult with an advanced solid tumor such as melanoma, head and neck, liver or kidney cancer. Here the sequenced sample was CD4+ or CD8+ T cells sorted from blood, taken in a trial of the OX40 agonist ivuxolimab. The CDR3 loop reads CASSLGRKGQFSYEQYF. DNA for the CDR3: TGTGCCAGCAGCTTAGGCCGAAAGGGACAGTTTTCCTACGAGCAGTACTTC.